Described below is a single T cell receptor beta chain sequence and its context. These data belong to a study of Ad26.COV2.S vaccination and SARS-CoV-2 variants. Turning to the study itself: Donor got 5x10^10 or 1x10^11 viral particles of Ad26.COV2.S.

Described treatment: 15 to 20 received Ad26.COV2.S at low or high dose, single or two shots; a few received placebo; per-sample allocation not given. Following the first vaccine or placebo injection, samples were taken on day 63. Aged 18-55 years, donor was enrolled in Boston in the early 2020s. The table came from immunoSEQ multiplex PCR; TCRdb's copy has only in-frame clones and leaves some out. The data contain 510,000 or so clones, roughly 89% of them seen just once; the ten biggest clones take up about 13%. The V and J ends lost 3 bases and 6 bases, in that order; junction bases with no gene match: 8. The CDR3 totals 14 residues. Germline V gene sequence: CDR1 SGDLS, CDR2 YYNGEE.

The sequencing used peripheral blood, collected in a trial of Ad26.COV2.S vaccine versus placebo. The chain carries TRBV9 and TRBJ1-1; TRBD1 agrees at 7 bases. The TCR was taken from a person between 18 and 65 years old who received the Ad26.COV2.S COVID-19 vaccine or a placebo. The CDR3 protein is CASSATGSHPEAFF. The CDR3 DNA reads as TGTGCCAGCAGCGCGACAGGGTCCCACCCTGAAGCTTTCTTT.